The rows below give T cell receptor beta chains drawn from one sample of a study of tumor and adjacent non-tumor tissue in lung cancer. TCRdb redid the calling of the multiplex PCR reads with MiXCR, one entry per CDR3 protein. The sample lists about 140,000 distinct CDR3 sequences; approximately 66% were seen once. Sequencing used lung tumor tissue. These receptors were collected from a man aged 55 to 70 with small cell lung cancer. CDR3s include the opening cysteine and the closing phenylalanine or tryptophan. The order of the fields is V gene, J gene, CDR3 length, CDR3 protein.

v_gene: TRBV20-1; j_gene: TRBJ2-5; len: 12; CDR3aa: CSGTSAPPTQYF
v_gene: TRBV20-1; j_gene: TRBJ1-1; len: 14; CDR3aa: CSARAGGWNTEAFF
v_gene: TRBV20-1; j_gene: TRBJ2-5; len: 13; CDR3aa: CSTSLSGRETQYF
v_gene: TRBV11-2; j_gene: TRBJ2-1; len: 15; CDR3aa: CVSSSGPSSYNEQFF
v_gene: TRBV12-3/TRBV12-4; j_gene: TRBJ1-1; len: 14; CDR3aa: CASSPSGQKPRAFF
v_gene: TRBV11-3; j_gene: TRBJ2-1; len: 19; CDR3aa: CASSFGQAQAGVSYNEQFF
v_gene: TRBV12-3/TRBV12-4; j_gene: TRBJ2-1; len: 15; CDR3aa: CASRVLGSLNNEQFF
v_gene: TRBV11-2; j_gene: TRBJ2-3; len: 16; CDR3aa: CASSSTIGGGTDTRYF
v_gene: TRBV4-1; j_gene: TRBJ2-7; len: 19; CDR3aa: CANSPKGLVGLRSSYEQYF
v_gene: TRBV11-2; j_gene: TRBJ2-7; len: 16; CDR3aa: CASSLDGGPSSYEQYF
v_gene: TRBV6-1; j_gene: TRBJ2-1; len: 14; CDR3aa: CVSREGLALNEQFF
v_gene: TRBV20-1; j_gene: TRBJ1-1; len: 14; CDR3aa: CSSRGARRATEAFF
v_gene: TRBV12-5; j_gene: TRBJ2-5; len: 11; CDR3aa: CASAIEETQYF
v_gene: TRBV12-3/TRBV12-4; j_gene: TRBJ2-1; len: 15; CDR3aa: CASSAGTGSANEQFF
v_gene: TRBV20-1; j_gene: TRBJ1-4; len: 11; CDR3aa: CSGRKNEKLFF
v_gene: TRBV11-2; j_gene: TRBJ2-2; len: 16; CDR3aa: CASSPRRARIAGELFF
v_gene: TRBV6-1; j_gene: TRBJ2-7; len: 14; CDR3aa: CASSERGGSDKHYF
v_gene: TRBV5-6; j_gene: TRBJ2-3; len: 13; CDR3aa: CASSLDDSDTQYF
v_gene: TRBV5-5; j_gene: TRBJ2-7; len: 13; CDR3aa: CASSLVRLHEQYF
v_gene: TRBV20-1; j_gene: TRBJ2-3; len: 14; CDR3aa: CSARIRGATDTQYF
v_gene: TRBV5-6; j_gene: TRBJ2-5; len: 14; CDR3aa: CASSFPERGETQYF
v_gene: TRBV11-2; j_gene: TRBJ2-1; len: 14; CDR3aa: CASQKRQGDNELLF
v_gene: TRBV6-5; j_gene: TRBJ2-5; len: 15; CDR3aa: CSSSFSGTGGETQYF
v_gene: TRBV19; j_gene: TRBJ2-5; len: 16; CDR3aa: CASSAGLAGTVETQCF
v_gene: TRBV20-1; j_gene: TRBJ2-3; len: 16; CDR3aa: CIAAPGLAGERNTQYF
v_gene: TRBV28; j_gene: TRBJ2-1; len: 15; CDR3aa: CASSSAGITYNEQFF
v_gene: TRBV6-6; j_gene: TRBJ2-5; len: 12; CDR3aa: CACSVGRETQYF
v_gene: TRBV10-2; j_gene: TRBJ1-1; len: 14; CDR3aa: CASSYNRGVAEAFF
v_gene: TRBV5-1; j_gene: TRBJ2-1; len: 15; CDR3aa: CASSPQAGGDSEQFF
v_gene: TRBV11-2; j_gene: TRBJ2-1; len: 16; CDR3aa: CASSSGTVGLPNGQFF
v_gene: TRBV20-1; j_gene: NA; len: 13; CDR3aa: CSASTSGGYEQFF
v_gene: TRBV20-1; j_gene: TRBJ1-5; len: 14; CDR3aa: CSASTGTGGKPQHF
v_gene: TRBV20-1; j_gene: TRBJ2-1; len: 15; CDR3aa: CNASVGRFTYNEQLF
v_gene: TRBV29-1; j_gene: TRBJ2-7; len: 12; CDR3aa: CSVEGSSYEQYF
v_gene: TRBV12-3/TRBV12-4; j_gene: TRBJ1-6; len: 17; CDR3aa: CASRSDGTSSYNSTLHF
v_gene: TRBV20-1; j_gene: TRBJ1-6; len: 14; CDR3aa: CSAQSSGYNSLLHF
v_gene: TRBV20-1; j_gene: TRBJ1-1; len: 14; CDR3aa: CSARESTGYPEAFF
v_gene: TRBV7-3; j_gene: TRBJ2-3; len: 14; CDR3aa: CASSSQAGTDTQYF
v_gene: TRBV12-5; j_gene: TRBJ2-3; len: 13; CDR3aa: CVSGWDSTDKRYF
v_gene: TRBV11-2; j_gene: TRBJ2-1; len: 15; CDR3aa: CASSFDKGQRLEQLF
v_gene: TRBV29-1; j_gene: TRBJ2-1; len: 10; CDR3aa: CSVEHDEQFF
v_gene: TRBV20-1; j_gene: TRBJ2-1; len: 14; CDR3aa: CSYSRGSSYNEQFF
v_gene: TRBV11-2; j_gene: TRBJ1-2; len: 14; CDR3aa: CASSLERSPTGYTF
v_gene: TRBV11-2; j_gene: TRBJ2-3; len: 17; CDR3aa: CASSLGIEPSGTDTQYF
v_gene: TRBV6-2/TRBV6-3; j_gene: TRBJ2-2; len: 17; CDR3aa: CASSLTGLAANTGELFF
v_gene: TRBV28; j_gene: TRBJ2-7; len: 14; CDR3aa: CASSPRLAAYEQYF
v_gene: TRBV6-6; j_gene: TRBJ1-5; len: 14; CDR3aa: CASRPGGNNQPQHF
v_gene: TRBV11-2; j_gene: TRBJ2-7; len: 13; CDR3aa: CASSRTSSYEQYF
v_gene: TRBV20-1; j_gene: TRBJ2-3; len: 17; CDR3aa: CSAKGGLAGVRADTQYF
v_gene: TRBV4-1; j_gene: TRBJ2-7; len: 15; CDR3aa: CASRGGVSDIYEQYF
v_gene: TRBV5-4; j_gene: TRBJ2-2; len: 17; CDR3aa: CASSLQPGHGSTGELFF
v_gene: TRBV20-1; j_gene: TRBJ1-5; len: 13; CDR3aa: CSAKDRGNQPRHF
v_gene: TRBV4-1; j_gene: TRBJ2-1; len: 17; CDR3aa: CANSQVRGSAIINEQFF
v_gene: TRBV5-6; j_gene: TRBJ1-1; len: 15; CDR3aa: CASSLTVLRNTEAFF
v_gene: TRBV6-6; j_gene: TRBJ1-5; len: 15; CDR3aa: CASSAGKLGNQPQHF
v_gene: TRBV6-1; j_gene: TRBJ1-1; len: 14; CDR3aa: CASSEANPNTEAFF
v_gene: TRBV20-1; j_gene: TRBJ1-6; len: 16; CDR3aa: CSTRDYRLAYNSPFHF
v_gene: TRBV28; j_gene: TRBJ2-7; len: 14; CDR3aa: CASSFLGTKYEQYF
v_gene: TRBV6-5; j_gene: TRBJ2-2; len: 15; CDR3aa: CASSRAGEFTGELFF